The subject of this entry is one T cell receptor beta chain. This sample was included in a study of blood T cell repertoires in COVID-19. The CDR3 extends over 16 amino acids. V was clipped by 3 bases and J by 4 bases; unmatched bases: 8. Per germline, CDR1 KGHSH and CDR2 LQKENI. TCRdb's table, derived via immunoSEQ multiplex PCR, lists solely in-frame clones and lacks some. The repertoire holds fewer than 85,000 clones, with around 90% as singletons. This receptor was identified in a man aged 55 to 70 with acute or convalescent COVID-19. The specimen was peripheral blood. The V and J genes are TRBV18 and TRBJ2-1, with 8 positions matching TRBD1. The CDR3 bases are TGTGCCAGCTCACCCGCTTGGGGACAGGCGTACAATGAGCAGTTCTTC. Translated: CASSPAWGQAYNEQFF.